The present T cell receptor beta chain was sequenced within a study of blood T cell repertoires in COVID-19. Here immunoSEQ multiplex PCR was the method, and the copy in TCRdb shows in-frame clones only, minus some. This sample has roughly 230,000 clones; around 81% occur once, and the top ten carry less than 5.5%. Germline V gene sequence: CDR1 LNHDA, CDR2 SQIVND (reference sequence). CDR3 length: 13 amino acids. V shed 7 bases and J 8 bases; nucleotides not matched to a gene: 8. Sequenced sample: peripheral blood. This sequence originates from a man aged 50-59 years with active or convalescent COVID-19. This chain uses TRBV19 with TRBJ1-1; 9 bases match TRBD1. The CDR3 loop is CASTQDRGLEAFF. For the CDR3, the DNA is TGTGCCAGTACCCAGGACAGGGGACTGGAAGCTTTCTTT.